What follows are 9 T cell receptor beta chains derived from one specimen sequenced in a study of OX40 agonist ivuxolimab in advanced cancers. Profiled with immunoSEQ multiplex PCR; TCRdb holds only in-frame clones, not every one. The repertoire includes about 79,000 clones, around 92% of them detected once, and around 7% sits in the top ten. The sequencing here drew on CD4+ or CD8+ T cells sorted from blood, taken in a trial of the OX40 agonist ivuxolimab. The receptors here all came from an adult with an advanced solid tumor such as melanoma, head and neck, liver or kidney cancer.

This clone was seen once. The chain carries TRBV21-1 and TRBJ2-7; TRBD1 was called by the table and not checked on the DNA. TRBV21-1 corresponds to a pseudogene. This CDR3 region has 16 residues. The DNA of the CDR3 is TGTGCCAGCAGCGCATACAACAGGGGTCTAGGAGCCGAGCAGTACTTC. The encoded protein is CASSAYNRGLGAEQYF.

In DNA form, the CDR3 reads TGTGCCAGCAGTCCCCAGTGGGGGAAAGAGACCCAGTACTTC. It specifies CASSPQWGKETQYF. The chain links TRBV27 to TRBJ2-5, with D perhaps assigned TRBD1 or TRBD2 (5 bases each). V was clipped by 5 bases and J by 3 bases, with 13 bases between them. The length of the CDR3 is 14 residues. Germline CDR1 MNHEY, CDR2 SMNVEV (reference sequence).

The CDR3 is CASSSGGVGSGELFF. CDR3 nucleotide sequence: TGCGCCAGCAGCTCGGGGGGAGTGGGTTCCGGGGAGCTGTTTTTT. The chain employs TRBV5-1 and TRBJ2-2; 7 bases align to TRBD2. This CDR3 contains 15 residues. The germline V gene encodes CDR1 SGHRS and CDR2 YFSETQ. V gave up 3 bases and J gave up 6 bases; unmatched junction bases: 8.

The chain is built from TRBV5-1 and TRBJ2-3, with D maybe TRBD1 (5 bases). Germline V lookup: CDR1 SGHRS, CDR2 YFSETQ. The CDR3 length is 15 residues. V lost 4 bases and J lost 0, with 12 bases in between. CDR3 DNA: TGCGCCAGCAGCATTCAGGGTGGCAGCACAGATACGCAGTATTTT. Its translation is CASSIQGGSTDTQYF.

The chain combines TRBV10-3 with TRBJ1-4; D is unclear. CDR3 size: 15 residues. Germline CDR1 is ENHRY and CDR2 is SYGVKD. Trimming left V 0 bases short and J 2 bases short, with 7 bases between. CDR3 nucleotides: TGTGCCATCAGTGAGTCGAGCAGCACTAATGAAAAACTGTTTTTT. Its translation is CAISESSSTNEKLFF.

The chain combines TRBV28 with TRBJ2-1, with 7 bases identical to TRBD2. CDR1 is MDHEN and CDR2 is SYDVKM in the germline V gene. The CDR3 spans 13 residues. The junction had 5 bases not matched to a gene; V was cut back by 5 bases and J by 7 bases. The CDR3 nucleotides are TGTGCCAGCAGTAATAGCGGGCAAAATGAGCAGTTCTTC. This codes for CASSNSGQNEQFF.

This clone has more than one count but fewer than ten. The V and J genes are TRBV2 and TRBJ1-2; D gene uncertain. V lost 3 bases and J 8 bases, leaving 13 bases between the germline ends. Per the germline V gene, CDR1 is SNHLY and CDR2 is FYNNEI. The CDR3 is 13 residues long. CDR3 nucleotide sequence: TGTGCCAGCAGTGACGAAGCGGGGTTCGGCTACACCTTC. Translating it yields CASSDEAGFGYTF.

This chain links TRBV7-6 with TRBJ2-3; 12 nucleotides agree with TRBD2. The J segment lost 1 base and the V segment lost 2 bases, leaving 10 bases of the junction unmatched. Per the germline V gene, CDR1 is SGHVS and CDR2 is FNYEAQ. CDR3 length: 19 amino acids. DNA for the CDR3: TGTGCCAGCAGCTTACTCTCGACTAGCGGGAGAGAGGGCACAGATACGCAGTATTTT. It codes for CASSLLSTSGREGTDTQYF.

The chain links TRBV5-1 to TRBJ1-3; a weak D match, TRBD1 (6 bases). CDR1 is SGHRS and CDR2 is YFSETQ in the germline V gene. The V gene lost 0 bases and the J gene lost 2 bases, with 15 bases spanning the gap. The CDR3 loop spans 17 amino acids. CDR3 in amino acids: CASSLGDRIGAGNTIYF. The CDR3, as DNA: TGCGCCAGCAGCTTGGGCGACAGGATCGGAGCTGGAAACACCATATATTTT.